Following are 21 T cell receptor beta chains from one sample sequenced in a study of human T cells and chemical hapten exposure. Specified time point: patch test 1, 2 weeks after DPC sensitization. Regarding treatment: therapeutic diphenylcyclopropenone sensitization with weekly scalp DPC. TCRdb re-derived calls from the RACE reads in MiXCR, one entry per CDR3 protein. The sample records about 360,000 distinct CDR3 sequences, under 8% being singletons. Sequences were derived from whole blood, sampled in connection with sensitization to the hapten diphenylcyclopropenone (DPC). The receptor set was obtained from a woman younger than 30 with alopecia areata. Some clones in this sample may be carry-over from other donors' samples.

This clonotype turned up a few times. The chain recombines TRBV9 with TRBJ1-2; TRBD1 matches at 8 bases. The V gene's germline CDR1 is SGDLS and CDR2 YYNGEE. This CDR3 is 15 amino acids long. V shed 0 bases, J shed 3 bases, and the junction held 4 bases outside the gene matches. The CDR3: CASSVGQGADYGYTF. The CDR3 DNA reads TGTGCCAGCAGCGTAGGCCAGGGGGCTGACTATGGCTACACCTTC.

This clonotype was recorded at least ten times. The germline gene is not matched at one end of the junction; a read error may be the cause. This chain joins TRBV7-2 and TRBJ2-1, with 11 bases aligning to TRBD2. This CDR3 has 16 residues. In germline, CDR1 is SGHTA, CDR2 FQGNSA. The CDR3 is CASSVASGGTYNEQFF. The CDR3, as DNA: TGTGCCAGCAGCGTAGCTAGCGGGGGGACTTACAATGAGCAGTTCTTC. Filled out from reference TRBV7-2 and TRBJ2-1, the complete variable domain reads GAGVSQSPSNKVTEKGKDVELRCDPISGHTALYWYRQSLGQGLEFLIYFQGNSAPDKSGLPSDRFSAERTGGSVSTLTIQRTQQEDSAVYLCASSVASGGTYNEQFFGPGTRLTVL.

This clonotype has ten or more counts. The chain combines TRBV2 with TRBJ2-7, with 9 bases aligning to TRBD1. After removal of 1 base from V and 1 base from J, the junction contained 5 bases not matched to a gene. Germline values: CDR1 SNHLY, CDR2 FYNNEI. The CDR3 has 16 residues. The CDR3 is CASSEDRTGDSYEQYF. The CDR3 DNA is TGTGCCAGCAGTGAAGATCGGACAGGGGATTCCTACGAGCAGTACTTC.

This clonotype has only a few counts. This chain uses TRBV11-1 with TRBJ2-5; either TRBD1 or TRBD2 may fit D (5 bases each). The CDR3 has 14 amino acids. V shed 3 bases and J shed 0 bases, with 8 bases lying between them. The germline V gene has CDR1 SGHAT and CDR2 FQDESV (reference sequence). CDR3 bases: TGTGCCAGCAGCTTTTGGGGGAACCAAGAGACCCAGTACTTC. Protein sequence: CASSFWGNQETQYF.

This clonotype was found many times. The chain uses TRBV7-2 and TRBJ1-3, with a weak D call TRBD1 (5 bases). The V gene's germline CDR1 is SGHTA and CDR2 FQGNSA. V was cut by 3 bases and J by 6 bases, with 15 bases left in between. This CDR3 has 15 amino acids. The CDR3 reads CASSFDSNLQNTIYF. Here the CDR3 DNA reads TGTGCCAGCAGCTTTGACAGTAACCTCCAAAACACCATATATTTT.

The chain uses TRBV5-6 and TRBJ2-5, with D tentatively TRBD2 (5 bases). The V end lost 1 base, the J end lost 5 bases, and 21 bases lay between the germline ends. The CDR3 is made up of 17 amino acids. Germline V gene lookup returns CDR1 SGHDT and CDR2 YYEEEE. The CDR3 loop reads CASSLRPRSAGVETQYF. In DNA form, the CDR3 reads TGTGCCAGCAGCTTGCGACCCCGGTCGGCGGGTGTCGAGACCCAGTACTTC.

This rearrangement joins TRBV4-2 to TRBJ2-3; D is ambiguous. Trimming stripped 0 bases from V and 5 bases from J, with 6 bases between. CDR1 and CDR2 (germline): LGHNA, YNFKEQ. This CDR3 is built from 13 residues. CDR3: CASSQDGGDTQYF. CDR3 nucleotide sequence: TGTGCCAGCAGCCAAGATGGCGGAGATACGCAGTATTTT.

This clonotype occurred a few times. The chain has TRBV7-3 and TRBJ1-1; D perhaps matches TRBD1 (5 bases). Germline V gene sequence: CDR1 SGHTA, CDR2 FQGTGA. V dropped 1 base and J dropped 3 bases, with 9 bases sitting between them. The CDR3 has 14 residues. In DNA, the CDR3 is TGTGCCAGCAGCTTAAGTGGAGGGGACACTGAAGCTTTCTTT. Its protein product is CASSLSGGDTEAFF.

This chain joins TRBV6-2 or TRBV6-3 and TRBJ2-3; D call uncertain. Germline V gene lookup returns CDR1 MNHEY and CDR2 SVGEGT. The length of the CDR3 is 12 residues. Deletions cut 3 bases from V and 7 bases from J, with 8 bases between. In DNA, the CDR3 is TGTGCCAGCAGTTATATGGGGTATACGCAGTATTTT. Its translation: CASSYMGYTQYF.

V usage is TRBV18 and J usage is TRBJ2-7, with 10 positions matching TRBD1. Trimming at V came to 1 base and at J to 3 bases, leaving 3 bases not matched to a gene. In germline, CDR1 is KGHSH, CDR2 LQKENI. The CDR3 sequence is 15 residues long. The CDR3 reads CASSPLGTGVYEQYF. CDR3 coding DNA: TGTGCCAGCTCACCACTCGGGACAGGGGTCTACGAGCAGTACTTC.

Only a few counts were recorded for this clonotype. The V gene is TRBV12-3 or TRBV12-4, the J gene TRBJ1-1; D gene unclear. Trimming removed 6 bases at V and 1 base at J, with 12 bases between. CDR3 length: 14 amino acids. CDR3 sequence: CASRVRRANTEAFF. The CDR3 DNA sequence: TGTGCCAGCAGGGTCCGAAGGGCGAACACTGAAGCTTTCTTT.

J is TRBJ2-2 and V is TRBV12-3 or TRBV12-4; 7 nucleotides agree with TRBD2. The J segment lost 7 bases and the V segment lost 8 bases, leaving 10 bases of the junction unmatched. The CDR3 has 14 amino acids. The CDR3 region has the DNA TGTGCCAGCCTAGCGGAGGACCCGGGCGGGGAGCTGTTTTTT. This translates into CASLAEDPGGELFF.

This clonotype has a handful of counts. In DNA, the CDR3 is TGTGCCAGCAGTCCGGAGACAGGAAGAGATAATTCACCCCTCCACTTT. Protein: CASSPETGRDNSPLHF. J is TRBJ1-6 and V is TRBV27; possible D gene TRBD1, 6 bases. The length of the CDR3 is 16 residues. CDR1 is MNHEY and CDR2 is SMNVEV in the germline V gene (reference sequence). V lost 5 bases to trimming and J lost 5 bases, with 16 bases between them.

This clonotype appeared a few times. The chain uses TRBV5-4 and TRBJ1-6; 7 bases agree with TRBD1. V shed 2 bases and J 3 bases; nucleotides not matched to a gene: 8. This CDR3 has 17 amino acids. Germline V gene lookup returns CDR1 SGHNT and CDR2 YYREEE (reference sequence). CDR3 in DNA: TGTGCCAGCAGCTTCAGCTCGGCAGGGGGCTATAATTCACCCCTCCACTTT. Encoded protein: CASSFSSAGGYNSPLHF.

The rearrangement uses TRBV9 and TRBJ2-2, with 7 bases that match TRBD1. After removal of 3 bases from V and 5 bases from J, the junction contained 7 bases not matched to a gene. CDR1 and CDR2 (germline): SGDLS, YYNGEE. The CDR3 extends over 15 amino acids. The CDR3 sequence is CASSAGQRLTGELFF. CDR3 coding DNA: TGTGCCAGCAGCGCGGGACAGCGGTTAACCGGGGAGCTGTTTTTT.

This clonotype was counted many times. The chain uses TRBV10-3 and TRBJ2-6; TRBD2 matches at 11 bases. CDR3 length: 18 residues. The V segment lost 4 bases and the J segment 0 bases; nucleotides outside the gene matches: 5. CDR1 and CDR2 from the germline V gene are ENHRY and SYGVKD. CDR3 bases: TGTGCCATCAGTGCATATAGCGGGGGGGGCTCTGGGGCCAACGTCCTGACTTTC. Protein product: CAISAYSGGGSGANVLTF.

The chain has TRBV9 and TRBJ2-1, with 10 bases matching TRBD2. The V and J ends lost 0 bases and 8 bases, in that order; junction bases with no gene match: 2. CDR3 length: 14 amino acids. CDR1 SGDLS and CDR2 YYNGEE come from the germline V gene. The DNA of the CDR3 is TGTGCCAGCAGCGTAGCAGGGACTAGCGATGAGCAGTTCTTC. Translated: CASSVAGTSDEQFF.

This chain joins TRBV6-1 and TRBJ1-1, with D perhaps matching TRBD1 (5 bases). Germline V gene lookup returns CDR1 MNHNS and CDR2 SASEGT. Trimming cost V 3 bases and J 7 bases, with 15 bases left between them. This CDR3 is 14 amino acids long. This CDR3 is CASSERDERSEAFF. The CDR3 nucleotides read TGTGCCAGCAGTGAGCGGGACGAACGAAGTGAAGCTTTCTTT.

This clonotype has a handful of counts. This chain connects TRBV20-1 to TRBJ1-6; D remains unclear. Trimming took 3 bases from V and 0 from J, leaving 9 bases between them. The CDR3 loop spans 15 amino acids. Germline loops: CDR1 DFQATT, CDR2 SNEGSKA (reference sequence). CDR3 in amino acids: CSARRDSSYNSPLHF. Written as DNA, the CDR3 is TGCAGTGCTAGGCGGGATAGCTCCTATAATTCACCCCTCCACTTT.

V is TRBV5-1 and J is TRBJ1-1, with a tentative D call TRBD1 (5 bases). The V end lost 2 bases, the J end lost 8 bases, and 19 bases lay between the germline ends. The CDR3 runs 15 residues. The V gene's germline CDR1 is SGHRS and CDR2 YFSETQ. The CDR3 DNA reads TGCGCCAGCAGCTTCCCTCCGGGGGGGGGAACCGAAGCTTTCTTT. Translating gives CASSFPPGGGTEAFF. Filled out from reference TRBV5-1 and TRBJ1-1, the complete variable domain reads KAGVTQTPRYLIKTRGQQVTLSCSPISGHRSVSWYQQTPGQGLQFLFEYFSETQRNKGNFPGRFSGRQFSNSRSEMNVSTLELGDSALYLCASSFPPGGGTEAFFGQGTRLTVV.

This clonotype was observed a handful of times. V usage is TRBV27 and J usage is TRBJ1-6; possibly TRBD1 for D (5 bases). This CDR3 spans 15 amino acids. The V end lost 5 bases, the J end lost 9 bases, and 17 bases lay between the germline ends. Germline V lookup: CDR1 MNHEY, CDR2 SMNVEV (reference sequence). CDR3 amino acids: CASSPAGQGRSPLHF. As DNA, the CDR3 is TGTGCCAGCAGTCCCGCGGGGCAGGGACGTTCACCCCTCCACTTT.